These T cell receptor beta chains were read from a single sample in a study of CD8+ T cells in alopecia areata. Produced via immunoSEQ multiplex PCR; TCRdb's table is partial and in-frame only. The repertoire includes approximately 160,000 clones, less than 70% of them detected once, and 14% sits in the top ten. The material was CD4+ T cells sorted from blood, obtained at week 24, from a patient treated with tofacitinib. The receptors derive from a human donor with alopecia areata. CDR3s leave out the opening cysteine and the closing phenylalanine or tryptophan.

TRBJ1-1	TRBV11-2	ASSLGPGYTEAF
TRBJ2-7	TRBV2	ASSEALVRSSYEQY
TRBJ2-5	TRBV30	AWRDLGLAIQTQY
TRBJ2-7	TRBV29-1	SVSLTLSYEQY
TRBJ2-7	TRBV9	ASSVEGGPGYEQY
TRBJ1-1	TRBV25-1	ASTKGLNTEAF
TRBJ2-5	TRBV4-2	ASSQSSSETQY
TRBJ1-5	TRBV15	ATSRAVVQPQH
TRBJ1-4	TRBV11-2	ASSLVGGVGEKLF
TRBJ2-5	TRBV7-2	ASRRTGVETQY
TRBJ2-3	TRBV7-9	ASSLATDTQY
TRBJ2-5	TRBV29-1	SYELGETQY
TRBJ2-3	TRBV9	ASSVDNSGGTQY
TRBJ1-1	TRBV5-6	ASRFVSDTEAF
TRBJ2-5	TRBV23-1	ASSRQDQETQY
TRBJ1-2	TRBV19	ASSMGDQGLSGYT
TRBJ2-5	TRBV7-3	ASSLIGSGVFH
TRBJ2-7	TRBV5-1	ASSFAGVSYEQY
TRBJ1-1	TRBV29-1	SVDPGTGEAF
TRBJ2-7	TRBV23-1	ASPQSPKRN
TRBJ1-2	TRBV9	ASSVEGVYGYT
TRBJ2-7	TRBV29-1	SVVKDRVTYEQY
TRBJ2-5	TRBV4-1	ASSQESGQGTTQY
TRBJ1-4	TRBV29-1	SVLEGGGNEKLF
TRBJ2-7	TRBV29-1	SVGTGDKSYEQY
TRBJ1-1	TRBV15	ATSRDHRAIAF
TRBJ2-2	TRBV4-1	ASSQDGAGGRNTGELF
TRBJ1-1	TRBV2	ASSVQTEAF
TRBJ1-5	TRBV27	ASTRIWGQPQH
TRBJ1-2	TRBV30	AWSLPSGHGYT
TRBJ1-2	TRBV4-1	ASSQDAGSPYGYT
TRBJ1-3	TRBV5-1	ASSQGNTIY
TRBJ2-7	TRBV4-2	ASSQVVGGYEQY
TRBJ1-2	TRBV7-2	ASSLGRDTYGYT
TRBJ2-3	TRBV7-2	ASSLMGDTQY
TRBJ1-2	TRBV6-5	ASSPPGTNYGYT
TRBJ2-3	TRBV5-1	ASSGGQAPDTQY
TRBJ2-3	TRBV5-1	ASSGRTSYDTQY
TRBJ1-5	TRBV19	ASSHTIGRGGNQPQH
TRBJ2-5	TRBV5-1	ASSLVPGGQETQY
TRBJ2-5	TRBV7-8	ASSLVLVEETQY
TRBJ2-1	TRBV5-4	ASSLPISEDNEQF
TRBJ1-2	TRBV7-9	ASSSIWTGGNGYT
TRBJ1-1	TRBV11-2	ASSPDRGTEAF
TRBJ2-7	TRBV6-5	ASSQDREPYEQY
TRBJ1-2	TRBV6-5	ASSYSRVDYGYT
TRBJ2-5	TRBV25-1	ASSELDAQETQY
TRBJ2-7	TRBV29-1	SVKGQGKLYEQY
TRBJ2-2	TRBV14	ASSPLGPVTGELF
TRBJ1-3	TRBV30	AWSVQWTERPLLSGNTIY
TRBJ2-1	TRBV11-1	ASSLPGNEQF
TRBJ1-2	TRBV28	ASSLGGEFYGYT
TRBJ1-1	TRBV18	ASCSRITGAEAF
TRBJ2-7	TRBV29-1	SAGTSGTYEQY
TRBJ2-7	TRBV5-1	ASSREGGQGYEQY
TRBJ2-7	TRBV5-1	ASSLDRERY
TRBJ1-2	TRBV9	ASSVGGGPTSYT
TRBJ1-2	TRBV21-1	ASSVRQARGYGYT
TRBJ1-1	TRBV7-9	ASSLKGPEVEAF